This T cell receptor (beta chain) was obtained from a study of blood T cell repertoires in COVID-19. Overall study: Researchers got acute and convalescent COVID-19 samples from the United States, Italy and Spain.

The method was immunoSEQ multiplex PCR; TCRdb's version includes in-frame clones alone and lacks a portion of them. The sample lists fewer than 350,000 clones; almost 90% were seen once. Within 2 weeks before study entry, exposed participants met a COVID-19 case. This CDR3 has 14 residues. CDR1 SGHTA and CDR2 FQGNSA come from the germline V gene. V lost 6 bases and J lost 2, with 14 bases in between. The TCR was taken from a woman aged 25 to 39 who had been exposed to COVID-19. The sample consisted of PBMCs or T cells enriched from blood (not recorded which). The V gene is TRBV7-2, the J gene TRBJ2-7; D uncertain. The CDR3, as DNA: TGTGCCAGCAGTCCGCGACTTGGAGCCTACGAGCAGTACTTC. Residues: CASSPRLGAYEQYF.